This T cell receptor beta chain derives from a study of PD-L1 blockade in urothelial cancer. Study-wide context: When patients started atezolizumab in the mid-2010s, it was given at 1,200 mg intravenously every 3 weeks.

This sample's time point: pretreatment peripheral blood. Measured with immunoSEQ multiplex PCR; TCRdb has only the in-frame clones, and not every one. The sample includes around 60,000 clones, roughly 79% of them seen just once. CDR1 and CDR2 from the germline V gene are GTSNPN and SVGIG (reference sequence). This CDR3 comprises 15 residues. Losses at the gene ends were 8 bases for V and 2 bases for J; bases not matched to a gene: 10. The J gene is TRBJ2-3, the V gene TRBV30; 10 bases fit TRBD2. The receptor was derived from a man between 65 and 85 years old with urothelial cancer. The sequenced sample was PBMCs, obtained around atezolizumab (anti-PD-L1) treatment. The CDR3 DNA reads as TGTGCCCGCACCCTTAGCGGGAGGCACACAGATACGCAGTATTTT. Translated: CARTLSGRHTDTQYF.